Listed below are T cell receptor beta chains from one sample, sequenced in a study of blood T cell repertoires in COVID-19. Only in-frame clones appear in the TCRdb table, and some are missing; sequencing was by immunoSEQ multiplex PCR. The sample comprises around 250,000 clones, 85% to 90% of which are singletons, and under 9% rests with the top ten. Sequences were obtained from peripheral blood. Receptor source: a woman between 70 and 85 years old with active or convalescent COVID-19. The CDR3 runs from the conserved cysteine through the conserved F or W. Fields, in order: D gene, clone size, V gene, J gene, CDR3 length, CDR3 protein, CDR3 DNA. D genes are given only for firm matches. A clone size is listed for some rows: how often the clone was seen (once, few, many), or a class if it is expanded.

TRBD1	.	TRBV5-6	TRBJ1-2	13	CASSPTGGYGYTF	TGTGCCAGCAGCCCGACAGGGGGCTATGGCTACACCTTC
TRBD1	.	TRBV15	TRBJ2-1	15	CATSRGGQGIVEQFF	TGTGCCACCAGCAGGGGGGGACAGGGTATAGTTGAGCAGTTCTTC
TRBD1	.	TRBV5-6	TRBJ1-2	14	CASSLGTGYPGYTF	TGTGCCAGCAGCTTGGGGACAGGGTACCCTGGCTACACCTTC
.	once	TRBV6-6	TRBJ1-6	13	CASSFVTGSPLHF	TGTGCCAGCAGTTTCGTCACGGGATCACCCCTCCACTTT
.	.	TRBV7-9	TRBJ1-2	13	CASSLYPGAGYTF	TGTGCCAGCAGCCTCTACCCAGGTGCGGGCTACACCTTC
.	.	TRBV6-5	TRBJ2-3	15	CASSYSSAGRDTQYF	TGTGCCAGCAGTTACTCGAGTGCAGGCCGGGATACGCAGTATTTT
.	.	TRBV19	TRBJ1-1	14	CASSIGSGVQEAFF	TGTGCCAGTAGTATAGGTTCGGGGGTACAGGAAGCTTTCTTT
TRBD1	.	TRBV5-1	TRBJ2-5	12	CASSPRGETQYF	TGCGCCAGCAGCCCCAGGGGGGAGACCCAGTACTTC
.	.	TRBV14	TRBJ1-4	15	CASSQRSVFNEKLFF	TGTGCCAGCAGCCAAAGGAGTGTTTTTAATGAAAAACTGTTTTTT
TRBD2	.	TRBV11-2	TRBJ2-2	18	CASSLRLAGGLNTGELFF	TGTGCCAGCAGCCTCCGGCTAGCGGGGGGTTTGAACACCGGGGAGCTGTTTTTT
.	.	TRBV11-1	TRBJ1-1	16	CASSAKRTAETTEAFF	TGTGCCAGCAGCGCGAAAAGGACAGCTGAAACAACTGAAGCTTTCTTT
TRBD1	.	TRBV5-1	TRBJ1-3	15	CASSSRTGVGNTIYF	TGCGCCAGCAGCTCCAGAACAGGGGTTGGAAACACCATATATTTT
.	few	TRBV5-1	TRBJ1-6	13	CASSGQSNSPLHF	TGCGCCAGCAGCGGACAGAGTAATTCACCCCTCCACTTT
.	.	TRBV7-6	TRBJ2-5	15	CASSQPSSAVETQYF	TGTGCCAGCAGCCAGCCTAGCTCGGCGGTCGAGACCCAGTACTTC
TRBD1	.	TRBV10-2	TRBJ1-5	13	CASSGTGDQPQHF	TGCGCCAGCAGTGGGACAGGGGATCAGCCCCAGCATTTT
.	.	TRBV6-5	TRBJ1-3	13	CASSSTGGNTIYF	TGTGCCAGCAGTTCGACAGGTGGAAACACCATATATTTT
TRBD1	.	TRBV18	TRBJ2-7	14	CASSPSLTGDEQYF	TGTGCCAGCTCACCCTCCTTGACAGGGGACGAGCAGTACTTC
TRBD2	once	TRBV7-9	TRBJ2-7	16	CASTPSGSGGWVEQYF	TGTGCCAGCACCCCAAGCGGTAGCGGGGGATGGGTCGAGCAGTACTTC